The 31 T cell receptor beta chains reported below all come from one sample, sequenced in a study of OX40 agonist ivuxolimab in advanced cancers. The assay was immunoSEQ multiplex PCR, and TCRdb's table has in-frame clones only and misses some. The profile shows 91,000 or so clones, 94% of them singletons. The starting material was CD4+ or CD8+ T cells sorted from blood, obtained in a trial of the OX40 agonist ivuxolimab. These receptors all stem from an adult with an advanced solid tumor such as melanoma, head and neck, liver or kidney cancer.

V and J are TRBV9 and TRBJ1-3; D perhaps matches TRBD1 (6 bases). This CDR3 has 20 amino acids. V lost 4 bases to trimming and J lost 0 bases, with 26 bases between them. CDR1 and CDR2 from the germline V gene are SGDLS and YYNGEE. The CDR3 nucleotides are TGTGCCAGCAGCCGAGACCCGAGGGCGGGGGCCTCTAGCTCTGGAAACACCATATATTTT. Translating it yields CASSRDPRAGASSSGNTIYF.

V usage is TRBV28 and J usage is TRBJ2-1; 15 nucleotides agree with TRBD2. The CDR3 totals 14 residues. CDR1 is MDHEN, CDR2 SYDVKM, per germline. V was clipped by 5 bases and J by 15 bases; unmatched bases: 8. In DNA form, the CDR3 reads TGTGCCAGCAGTCGTGGACTAGCGGGAGGGCCGTCGTTCTTC. Translated, it gives CASSRGLAGGPSFF.

This rearrangement joins TRBV6-5 to TRBJ1-1, with D possibly matching TRBD1 (6 bases). The ends were cut back, 1 base at V and 5 bases at J, with 11 bases in the middle. The CDR3 contains 14 residues. Germline loops: CDR1 MNHEY, CDR2 SVGAGI. Here the CDR3 reads CASSYFGRGTEAFF. The CDR3 nucleotides read TGTGCCAGCAGTTACTTTGGCAGGGGAACTGAAGCTTTCTTT.

The chain carries TRBV7-6 and TRBJ2-7; 8 bases fit TRBD1. Germline V gene data show CDR1 as SGHVS and CDR2 as FNYEAQ. This CDR3 contains 15 residues. Unmatched junction bases numbered 5, after V lost 2 bases and J lost 2 bases. The CDR3 here is CASSLSGQGPYEQYF. The CDR3, as DNA: TGTGCCAGCAGCTTATCCGGACAGGGACCCTACGAGCAGTACTTC.

V gene TRBV6-5 combines with J gene TRBJ1-2, with unresolved D. Germline V CDR1 and CDR2: MNHEY, SVGAGI. This CDR3 has 14 amino acids. V was shortened by 6 bases and J by 2 bases, with 13 bases between the two germline ends. The CDR3 bases are TGTGCCAGCAGCCCGGACGACCCCAACTATGGCTACACCTTC. It specifies CASSPDDPNYGYTF.

The CDR3 DNA reads as TGTGCCAGCAGCTTGGGAGCGTGGACTAGCAGCCAAGAGACCCAGTACTTC. Translated: CASSLGAWTSSQETQYF. The genes are TRBV5-5 and TRBJ2-5; TRBD2 aligns across 8 bases. V lost 0 bases, J lost 1 base, and 8 bases stayed unmatched. The germline V gene encodes CDR1 SGHKS and CDR2 YYEKEE (reference sequence). The CDR3 is 17 amino acids.

V usage is TRBV5-6 and J usage is TRBJ1-4; tentative D call: TRBD1 (6 bases). There are 16 residues in the CDR3. The germline CDR1 and CDR2 sequences are SGHDT and YYEEEE. V was trimmed by 3 bases and J by 0 bases, leaving 12 bases between them. The CDR3 DNA follows: TGTGCCAGCAGCTACAAGGGGGATGCAACTAATGAAAAACTGTTTTTT. It translates to CASSYKGDATNEKLFF.

This chain connects TRBV7-2 to TRBJ1-4; 8 positions agree with TRBD1. This CDR3 spans 14 amino acids. The germline V gene encodes CDR1 SGHTA and CDR2 FQGNSA. V gave up 8 bases and J gave up 3 bases; unmatched junction bases: 5. The CDR3 DNA is TGTGCCAGCGGGCAGGGGGCCGCTAATGAAAAACTGTTTTTT. The encoded protein is CASGQGAANEKLFF.

V usage is TRBV4-3 and J usage is TRBJ1-1; no clear D gene. CDR3 length: 18 amino acids. V gave up 1 base and J gave up 1 base, with 19 bases separating them. CDR1 is LGHNA and CDR2 is YSLEER in the germline V gene. The DNA for the CDR3 is TGCGCCAGCAGCCAAGTACTCTGGGCGGAAAGACCGAACACTGAAGCTTTCTTT. As protein: CASSQVLWAERPNTEAFF.

V is TRBV14 and J is TRBJ2-3; 11 nucleotides line up with TRBD2. Trimming removed 4 bases from V and 1 base from J; junction bases left unmatched: 13. CDR1 and CDR2 (germline): SGHDN, FVKESK. The CDR3 runs 19 residues. The CDR3 here is CASSPRYPTSGGGTDTQYF. Here the CDR3 DNA reads TGTGCCAGCAGCCCCCGTTATCCAACTAGCGGGGGAGGCACAGATACGCAGTATTTT.

V and J are TRBV4-3 and TRBJ1-6, with D hard to call. The CDR3 is made up of 15 amino acids. V gave up 1 base and J gave up 8 bases, with 12 bases separating them. The germline V gene encodes CDR1 LGHNA and CDR2 YSLEER. The CDR3 DNA reads TGCGCCAGCAGCCAAGCGGTCGGAAGTCATTCACCCCTCCACTTT. Its translation is CASSQAVGSHSPLHF.

J is TRBJ2-7 and V is TRBV7-2; 7 bases are a match to TRBD2. The trim removed 1 base at V and 3 bases at J, leaving 3 bases unmatched. Germline loops: CDR1 SGHTA, CDR2 FQGNSA. The CDR3 consists of 14 residues. In nucleotides, the CDR3 is TGTGCCAGCAGCTTAGTAGGCGGGGGCTACGAGCAGTACTTC. Residues: CASSLVGGGYEQYF.

The chain couples TRBV18 to TRBJ1-5; unclear D gene. Between the trimmed V and J ends, which lost 0 bases and 7 bases, there was a span of 19 bases. Germline loops: CDR1 KGHSH, CDR2 LQKENI. CDR3 size: 17 residues. CDR3 loop: CASSPPLGWGREQPQHF. CDR3 bases: TGTGCCAGCTCACCACCCCTGGGCTGGGGTCGGGAACAGCCCCAGCATTTT.

J is TRBJ1-3 and V is TRBV6-5; 8 nucleotides match TRBD1. V shed 4 bases, J shed 1 base, and the junction held 6 bases outside the gene matches. The CDR3 has 16 amino acids. Germline V gene sequence: CDR1 MNHEY, CDR2 SVGAGI. CDR3 bases: TGTGCCAGCAGTTTGACCACAGGGGGGTCTGGAAACACCATATATTTT. Its protein is CASSLTTGGSGNTIYF.

The rearrangement uses TRBV6-6 and TRBJ1-2, with D uncertain. CDR3 length equals 13 residues. The V and J ends lost 5 bases and 5 bases respectively, with 12 bases between them. The V gene's germline CDR1 is MNHNY and CDR2 SVGAGI (reference sequence). CDR3 residues: CASSPEGGYGYTF. The CDR3 DNA sequence: TGTGCCAGCAGTCCCGAGGGCGGGTATGGCTACACCTTC.

About this clone itself: This sample also contains other DNA sequences that code for the same CDR3. The V and J genes are TRBV28 and TRBJ2-3; D is possibly TRBD2 (6 bases). Trimming left V 5 bases short and J 2 bases short, with 14 bases between. Germline CDR1 reads MDHEN; CDR2 reads SYDVKM. This CDR3 region has 15 residues. CDR3 sequence reads: CASSPPSALTDTQYF. CDR3 in DNA: TGTGCCAGCAGTCCTCCTAGCGCCCTCACAGATACGCAGTATTTT.

The chain recombines TRBV2 with TRBJ1-1; 7 nucleotides agree with TRBD1. The CDR3 loop spans 14 amino acids. V shed 6 bases and J 1 base; nucleotides not matched to a gene: 5. Germline CDR1 and CDR2: SNHLY and FYNNEI. This chain's CDR3 is CASSRDSQNTEAFF. The CDR3 DNA follows: TGTGCCAGCAGCCGGGACAGCCAGAACACTGAAGCTTTCTTT.

The chain combines TRBV11-3 with TRBJ2-3, with a possible D match to TRBD1 (6 bases). Trimming removed 5 bases from V and 6 bases from J, with 18 bases in between. The CDR3 is 15 amino acids. Germline loops: CDR1 SGHNT, CDR2 YENEEA. The DNA of the CDR3 is TGTGCCAGCAGCACAGGTGGGGGCCCTCAGGATACGCAGTATTTT. Its protein is CASSTGGGPQDTQYF.

The gene calls are TRBV18 and TRBJ2-7; D is undetermined. Between the trimmed V and J ends, which lost 5 bases and 1 base, there was a span of 9 bases. Germline V lookup: CDR1 KGHSH, CDR2 LQKENI. The length of the CDR3 is 13 residues. In nucleotides, the CDR3 is TGTGCCAGCTCATCGACAAGTTCCTACGAGCAGTACTTC. This gives the protein CASSSTSSYEQYF.

The J gene is TRBJ2-5, the V gene TRBV4-3; D call uncertain. The germline V gene has CDR1 LGHNA and CDR2 YSLEER. Trimming cost V 4 bases and J 5 bases, with 11 bases left between them. The CDR3 length is 13 residues. As DNA, the CDR3 is TGCGCCAGCAGCCGCCGGCGTGGCGAGACCCAGTACTTC. This codes for CASSRRRGETQYF.

The genes are TRBV25-1 and TRBJ2-3; the D gene is possibly TRBD2 (6 bases). Germline assignment: CDR1 MGHDK and CDR2 SYGVNS. There are 15 residues in the CDR3. V lost 3 bases and J lost 2, with 12 bases in between. The CDR3 reads CASSEGGSATDTQYF. CDR3 sequence (DNA): TGTGCCAGCAGTGAGGGGGGATCAGCCACAGATACGCAGTATTTT.

This clone was picked up one time. This chain links TRBV18 with TRBJ1-2, with 8 bases matching TRBD1. J was trimmed by 5 bases and V by 2 bases; bases with no gene match: 7. There are 15 residues in the CDR3. Germline loops: CDR1 KGHSH, CDR2 LQKENI. In DNA, the CDR3 is TGTGCCAGCTCACCAACGACAGGGGTGTGGTATGGCTACACCTTC. It codes for CASSPTTGVWYGYTF.

This chain uses TRBV5-1 with TRBJ2-5; D is ambiguous. The V gene lost 2 bases and the J gene lost 2 bases, with 7 bases spanning the gap. The germline CDR1 and CDR2 sequences are SGHRS and YFSETQ. CDR3 size: 13 residues. CDR3 in amino acids: CASSFISQETQYF. In nucleotides, the CDR3 is TGCGCCAGCAGCTTTATTTCACAAGAGACCCAGTACTTC. Full variable domain (missing parts from reference TRBV5-1 and TRBJ2-5): KAGVTQTPRYLIKTRGQQVTLSCSPISGHRSVSWYQQTPGQGLQFLFEYFSETQRNKGNFPGRFSGRQFSNSRSEMNVSTLELGDSALYLCASSFISQETQYFGPGTRLLVL.

The chain combines TRBV19 with TRBJ1-2, with 8 bases fitting TRBD1. The ends lost 2 bases at V and 7 bases at J; junction bases unmatched: 12. The CDR3 covers 16 residues. Germline CDR1 is LNHDA and CDR2 is SQIVND (reference sequence). The DNA for the CDR3 is TGTGCCAGTAGTATATTGCCCCAGGGGGCGCATAGTGGCTACACCTTC. Its protein product is CASSILPQGAHSGYTF.

This chain links TRBV6-5 with TRBJ1-3, with D possibly being TRBD1 (6 bases). Trimming left V 6 bases short and J 0 bases short, with 9 bases between. This CDR3 is 14 amino acids long. Germline V gene lookup returns CDR1 MNHEY and CDR2 SVGAGI. CDR3 DNA: TGTGCCAGCAGAATGGACAGCTCTGGAAACACCATATATTTT. Protein product: CASRMDSSGNTIYF.

The V call is TRBV7-2, the J call TRBJ1-2; D remains unclear. This CDR3 has 15 residues. V was trimmed by 5 bases and J by 7 bases, leaving 20 bases between them. Germline V gene data show CDR1 as SGHTA and CDR2 as FQGNSA. As DNA, the CDR3 is TGTGCCAGCAGCCCAGCGCCGAAGAAAGGGTCTGGCTACACCTTC. Translation gives CASSPAPKKGSGYTF.

The J gene is TRBJ2-5, the V gene TRBV11-2; D unclear. V was pared by 1 base and J by 1 base, with 4 bases between. The CDR3 runs 13 residues. In germline, CDR1 is SGHAT, CDR2 FQNNGV. The chain's CDR3 is CASSLVFQETQYF. CDR3 sequence (DNA): TGTGCCAGCAGCTTAGTTTTCCAAGAGACCCAGTACTTC.

The chain is built from TRBV7-8 and TRBJ1-2; D call uncertain. Germline V gene data show CDR1 as SGHVS and CDR2 as FQNEAQ. The CDR3 covers 13 residues. Trimming removed 4 bases at V and 4 bases at J, with 10 bases between. The CDR3 here is CASSSGLLYGYTF. CDR3 nucleotides: TGTGCCAGCAGCTCCGGTCTACTCTATGGCTACACCTTC.

The rearrangement joins TRBV9 to TRBJ1-1; tentatively, D is TRBD1 (6 bases). In germline, CDR1 is SGDLS, CDR2 YYNGEE. Deletions cut 0 bases from V and 5 bases from J, with 14 bases between. The CDR3 contains 15 residues. The CDR3 protein is CASSVGVQGFTEAFF. The CDR3 DNA sequence: TGTGCCAGCAGCGTAGGGGTACAGGGTTTTACTGAAGCTTTCTTT.

The chain recombines TRBV4-3 with TRBJ1-5; D gene unclear. CDR3 length: 13 amino acids. Trimming shortened V by 0 bases and J by 7 bases, and 7 bases separated the two germline ends. CDR1 and CDR2 (germline): LGHNA, YSLEER. The CDR3 sequence is CASSQDTSQPQHF. CDR3 nucleotide sequence: TGCGCCAGCAGCCAAGATACCAGCCAGCCCCAGCATTTT.

The chain joins TRBV5-6 to TRBJ1-2; 9 bases are a match to TRBD1. Looked up from germline, CDR1 is SGHDT and CDR2 is YYEEEE. The CDR3 spans 15 residues. V dropped 4 bases and J dropped 4; count of bases not matched to a gene: 8. CDR3 sequence: CASSLRGQGSYGYTF. The CDR3 region has the DNA TGTGCCAGCAGCCTCCGGGGACAGGGTAGCTATGGCTACACCTTC.